A selection of T cell receptor beta chains follows, all from one sample in a study of T-cell memory formation after mild COVID-19. TCRdb recomputed calls from the 5' RACE reads with MiXCR, one row per CDR3 protein. This sample has a few hundred thousand distinct CDR3 sequences, with roughly 15% found just once. The sample comprised PBMCs or a T cell subset sorted from them (not recorded which). Receptors originate from a man between 18 and 35 years old who had mild COVID-19 (a few samples of this study predate the infection). Cell type and time point are not known. CDR3s include the opening cysteine and the closing phenylalanine or tryptophan. The D gene is left open where the match is weak. Some rows have no size entry. The others give once, few or many, or a class for an expanded clone.

clone_size	v_call	d_call	j_call	cdr3_aa	cdr3_nt
NA	TRBV5-1	NA	TRBJ2-7	CASSFRTNSYEQYF	TGCGCCAGCAGCTTCCGGACTAACTCCTACGAGCAGTACTTC
few	TRBV6-2/TRBV6-3	TRBD1	TRBJ2-5	CASSFRTGEETQYF	TGTGCCAGCAGTTTCAGGACAGGGGAAGAGACCCAGTACTTC
once	TRBV27	NA	TRBJ2-3	CASSPRQRVSTDTQYF	TGTGCCAGCAGTCCGCGACAGAGGGTTAGCACAGATACGCAGTATTTT
few	TRBV7-2	NA	TRBJ1-5	CASSLVGWGNQPQHF	TGTGCCAGCAGCTTAGTCGGGTGGGGCAATCAGCCCCAGCATTTT
NA	TRBV5-1	TRBD2	TRBJ2-3	CASSSIAGGQDTQYF	TGCGCCAGCAGCTCCATCGCGGGGGGGCAAGATACGCAGTATTTT
few	TRBV5-1	NA	TRBJ2-3	CASSLLGWGGATDTQYF	TGCGCCAGCAGCTTGCTTGGTTGGGGGGGCGCGACAGATACGCAGTATTTT
few	TRBV10-3	NA	TRBJ1-1	CAIGGGGAPEAFF	TGTGCCATCGGCGGGGGCGGGGCCCCTGAAGCTTTCTTT
NA	TRBV2	NA	TRBJ1-2	CALKQAPYGYTF	TGTGCCCTCAAACAGGCTCCCTATGGCTACACCTTC
NA	TRBV25-1	NA	TRBJ2-2	CASSEMGSGELFF	TGTGCCAGCAGTGAAATGGGCAGCGGGGAGCTGTTTTTT
few	TRBV6-6	NA	TRBJ1-1	CASSGYVVFF	TGTGCCAGCAGTGGTTACGTCGTTTTCTTT
NA	TRBV6-2/TRBV6-3	TRBD1	TRBJ2-5	CASSGQGEAETQYF	TGTGCCAGCAGTGGACAGGGGGAGGCAGAGACCCAGTACTTC
few	TRBV12-3/TRBV12-4	NA	TRBJ1-1	CASSFTRNTEAFF	TGTGCCAGCAGTTTCACCAGGAACACTGAAGCTTTCTTT
few	TRBV7-8	NA	TRBJ1-1	CASSLGGTMNTEAFF	TGTGCCAGCAGCTTAGGTGGCACCATGAACACTGAAGCTTTCTTT
few	TRBV11-1	TRBD1	TRBJ2-7	CASSSGTGSGEQYF	TGTGCCAGCAGCTCCGGGACAGGTTCGGGCGAGCAGTACTTC
NA	TRBV20-1	TRBD2	TRBJ2-3	CSADASGGSADTQYF	TGCAGTGCTGACGCTAGCGGGGGTAGCGCAGATACGCAGTATTTT
many	TRBV4-1	NA	TRBJ2-4	CASSRTQGLNNIQYF	TGCGCCAGCAGCCGAACCCAGGGGCTGAACAACATTCAGTACTTC
once	TRBV4-2	TRBD1	TRBJ1-2	CASSQVETGHGYTF	TGTGCCAGCAGCCAAGTCGAGACAGGGCATGGCTACACCTTC
few	TRBV4-2	NA	TRBJ1-6	CASSQDSGGSPLHF	TGTGCCAGCAGCCAAGATTCCGGTGGATCACCCCTCCACTTT
NA	TRBV5-1	TRBD1	TRBJ2-5	CASSLRWTGTETQYF	TGCGCCAGCAGCTTGCGTTGGACAGGGACGGAGACCCAGTACTTC
few	TRBV28	NA	TRBJ2-1	CASSSPPGEQFF	TGTGCCAGCAGTTCCCCCCCGGGTGAGCAGTTCTTC
NA	TRBV14	TRBD1	TRBJ2-3	CASSQFLGQGTDTQYF	TGTGCCAGCAGCCAGTTTCTGGGACAGGGAACAGATACGCAGTATTTT
NA	TRBV24-1	NA	TRBJ1-4	CATSDRGDSANEKLFF	TGTGCCACCAGTGACCGTGGAGACTCAGCTAATGAAAAACTGTTTTTT
few	TRBV24-1	NA	TRBJ1-1	CATSTPGSEAFF	TGTGCCACCAGTACACCGGGTTCTGAAGCTTTCTTT
NA	TRBV2	NA	TRBJ2-5	CASSPQWGETQYF	TGTGCCAGCAGCCCCCAGTGGGGGGAGACCCAGTACTTC
few	TRBV12-3/TRBV12-4	TRBD1	TRBJ1-5	CASSGTGGDQPQHF	TGTGCCAGCAGTGGCACAGGGGGCGATCAGCCCCAGCATTTT
few	TRBV18	NA	TRBJ2-3	CASSQPGGRTDTQYF	TGTGCCAGCTCACAACCGGGTGGGCGCACAGATACGCAGTATTTT
few	TRBV7-9	NA	TRBJ2-5	CASSLRQSYQETQYF	TGTGCCAGCAGCTTACGCCAGAGCTACCAAGAGACCCAGTACTTC
few	TRBV9	NA	TRBJ2-7	CASSARIEGIHEQYF	TGTGCCAGCAGCGCGAGGATTGAGGGAATCCACGAGCAGTACTTC
NA	TRBV7-9	NA	TRBJ2-1	CASSLDGTREFF	TGTGCCAGCAGCTTAGACGGGACGAGGGAGTTCTTC
few	TRBV7-2	NA	TRBJ2-4	CASSLGDLAKNIQYF	TGTGCCAGCAGCTTAGGGGATTTAGCCAAAAACATTCAGTACTTC